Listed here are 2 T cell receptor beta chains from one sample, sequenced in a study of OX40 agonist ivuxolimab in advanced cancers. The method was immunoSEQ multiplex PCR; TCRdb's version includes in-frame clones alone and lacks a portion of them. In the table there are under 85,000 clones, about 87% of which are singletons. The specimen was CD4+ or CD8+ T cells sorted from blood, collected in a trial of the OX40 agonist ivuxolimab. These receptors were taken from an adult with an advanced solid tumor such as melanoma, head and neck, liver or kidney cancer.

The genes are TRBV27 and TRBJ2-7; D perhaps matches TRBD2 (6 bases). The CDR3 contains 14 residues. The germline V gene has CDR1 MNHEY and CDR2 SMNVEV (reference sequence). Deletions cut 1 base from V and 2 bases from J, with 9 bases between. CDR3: CASSLLPGAYEQYF. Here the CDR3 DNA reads TGTGCCAGCAGTTTATTGCCGGGAGCCTACGAGCAGTACTTC.

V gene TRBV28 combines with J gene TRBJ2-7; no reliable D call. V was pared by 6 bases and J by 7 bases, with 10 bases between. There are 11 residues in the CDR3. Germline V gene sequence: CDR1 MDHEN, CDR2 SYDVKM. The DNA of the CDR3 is TGTGCCAGCAGCTCCCGCCGTGAGCAGTACTTC. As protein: CASSSRREQYF. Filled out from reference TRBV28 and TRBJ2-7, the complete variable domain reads DVKVTQSSRYLVKRTGEKVFLECVQDMDHENMFWYRQDPGLGLRLIYFSYDVKMKEKGDIPEGYSVSREKKERFSLILESASTNQTSMYLCASSSRREQYFGPGTRLTVT.